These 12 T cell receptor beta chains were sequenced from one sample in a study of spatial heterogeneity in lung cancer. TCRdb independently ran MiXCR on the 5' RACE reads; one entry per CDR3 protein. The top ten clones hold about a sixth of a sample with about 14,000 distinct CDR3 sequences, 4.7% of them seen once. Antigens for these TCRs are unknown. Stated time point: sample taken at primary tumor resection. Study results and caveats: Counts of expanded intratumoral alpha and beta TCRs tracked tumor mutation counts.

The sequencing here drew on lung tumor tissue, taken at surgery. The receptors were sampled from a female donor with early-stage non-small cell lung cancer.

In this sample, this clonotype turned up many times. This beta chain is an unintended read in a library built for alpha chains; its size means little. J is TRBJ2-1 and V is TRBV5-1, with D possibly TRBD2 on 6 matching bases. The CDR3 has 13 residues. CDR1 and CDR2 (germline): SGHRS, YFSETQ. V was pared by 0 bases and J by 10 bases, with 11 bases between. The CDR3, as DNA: TGCGCCAGCAGCTTGGGGCGGGGTGGCGAGCAGTTCTTC. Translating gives CASSLGRGGEQFF.

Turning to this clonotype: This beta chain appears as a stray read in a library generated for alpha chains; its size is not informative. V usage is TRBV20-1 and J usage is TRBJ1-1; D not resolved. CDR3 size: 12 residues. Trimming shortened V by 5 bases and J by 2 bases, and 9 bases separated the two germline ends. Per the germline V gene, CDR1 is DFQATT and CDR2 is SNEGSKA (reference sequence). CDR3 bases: TGCAGTGCTTCGACGGACAACACTGAAGCTTTCTTT. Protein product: CSASTDNTEAFF.

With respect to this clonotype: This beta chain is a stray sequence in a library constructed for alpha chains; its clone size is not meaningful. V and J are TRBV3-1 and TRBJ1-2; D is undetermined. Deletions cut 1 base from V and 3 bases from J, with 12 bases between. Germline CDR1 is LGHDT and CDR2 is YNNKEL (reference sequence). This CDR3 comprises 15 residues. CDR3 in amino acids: CASSQGNNPYYGYTF. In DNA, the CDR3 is TGTGCCAGCAGCCAAGGAAACAATCCCTACTATGGCTACACCTTC. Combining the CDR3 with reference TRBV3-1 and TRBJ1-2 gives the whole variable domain DTAVSQTPKYLVTQMGNDKSIKCEQNLGHDTMYWYKQDSKKFLKIMFSYNNKELIINETVPNRFSPKSPDKAHLNLHINSLELGDSAVYFCASSQGNNPYYGYTFGSGTRLTVV.

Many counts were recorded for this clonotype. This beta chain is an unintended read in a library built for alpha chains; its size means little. In nucleotides, the CDR3 is TGTGCCAGCAGCCAAACAGAGACCCAGTACTTC. As protein: CASSQTETQYF. V usage is TRBV7-9 and J usage is TRBJ2-5; D gene ambiguous. Germline lookup yields CDR1 SEHNR and CDR2 FQNEAQ (reference sequence). This CDR3 contains 11 residues. Trimming stripped 5 bases from V and 4 bases from J, with 5 bases between.

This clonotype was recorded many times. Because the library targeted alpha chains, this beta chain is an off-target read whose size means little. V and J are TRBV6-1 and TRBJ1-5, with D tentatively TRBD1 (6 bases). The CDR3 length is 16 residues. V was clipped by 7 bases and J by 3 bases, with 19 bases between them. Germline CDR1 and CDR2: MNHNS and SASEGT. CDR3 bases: TGTGCCAGCACTCAAGGACAGCATACGAACAATCAGCCCCAGCATTTT. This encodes CASTQGQHTNNQPQHF.

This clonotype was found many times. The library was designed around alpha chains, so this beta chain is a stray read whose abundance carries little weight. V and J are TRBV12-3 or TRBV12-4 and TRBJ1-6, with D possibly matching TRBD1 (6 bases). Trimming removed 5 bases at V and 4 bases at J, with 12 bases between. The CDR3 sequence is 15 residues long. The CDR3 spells CASSPSTGYNSPLHF. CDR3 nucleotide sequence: TGTGCCAGCAGTCCCTCTACAGGGTATAATTCACCCCTCCACTTT.

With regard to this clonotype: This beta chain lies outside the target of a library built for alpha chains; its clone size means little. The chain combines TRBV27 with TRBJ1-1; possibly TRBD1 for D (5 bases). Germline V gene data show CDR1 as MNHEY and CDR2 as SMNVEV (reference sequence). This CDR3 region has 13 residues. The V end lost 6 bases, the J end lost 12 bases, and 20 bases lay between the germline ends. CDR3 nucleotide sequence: TGTGCCAGCAGGCTCCAGGGTCAACTAAGCCCTTTCTTT. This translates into CASRLQGQLSPFF.

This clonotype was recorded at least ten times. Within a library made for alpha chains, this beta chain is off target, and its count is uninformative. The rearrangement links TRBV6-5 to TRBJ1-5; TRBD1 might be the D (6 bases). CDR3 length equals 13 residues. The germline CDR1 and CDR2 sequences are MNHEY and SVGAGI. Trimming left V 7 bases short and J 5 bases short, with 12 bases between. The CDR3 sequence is CASMGRGDQPQHF. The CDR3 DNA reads TGTGCCAGCATGGGCAGGGGTGATCAGCCCCAGCATTTT.

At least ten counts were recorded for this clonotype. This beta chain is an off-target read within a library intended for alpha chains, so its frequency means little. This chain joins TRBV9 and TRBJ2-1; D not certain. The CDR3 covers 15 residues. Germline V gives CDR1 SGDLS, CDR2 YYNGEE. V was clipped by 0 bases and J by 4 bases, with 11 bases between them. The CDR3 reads CASSVEGSHYNEQFF. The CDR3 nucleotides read TGTGCCAGCAGCGTAGAGGGCTCCCATTACAATGAGCAGTTCTTC.

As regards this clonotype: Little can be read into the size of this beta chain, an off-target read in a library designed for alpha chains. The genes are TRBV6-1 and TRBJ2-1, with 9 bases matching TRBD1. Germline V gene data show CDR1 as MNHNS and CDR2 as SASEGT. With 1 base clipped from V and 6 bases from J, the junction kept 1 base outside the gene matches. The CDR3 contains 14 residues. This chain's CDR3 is CASSEGTGVNEQFF. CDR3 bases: TGTGCCAGCAGTGAAGGGACAGGGGTCAATGAGCAGTTCTTC.

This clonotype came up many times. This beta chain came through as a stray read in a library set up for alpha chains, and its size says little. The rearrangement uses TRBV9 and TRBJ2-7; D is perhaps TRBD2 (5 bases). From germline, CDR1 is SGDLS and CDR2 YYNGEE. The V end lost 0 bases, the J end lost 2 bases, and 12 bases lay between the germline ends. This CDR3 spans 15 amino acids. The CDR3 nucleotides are TGTGCCAGCAGCGTAGAGCCGGCGGGCACCTACGAGCAGTACTTC. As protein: CASSVEPAGTYEQYF.

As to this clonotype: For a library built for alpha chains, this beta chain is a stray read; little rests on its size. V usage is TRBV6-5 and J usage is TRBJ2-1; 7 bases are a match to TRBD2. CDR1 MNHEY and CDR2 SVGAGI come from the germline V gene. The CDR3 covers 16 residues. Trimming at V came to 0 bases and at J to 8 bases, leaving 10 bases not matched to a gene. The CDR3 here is CASSYSGGGVLYEQFF. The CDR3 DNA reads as TGTGCCAGCAGTTACTCTGGCGGGGGTGTACTGTATGAGCAGTTCTTC.